A selection of T cell receptor beta chains follows, all from one sample in a study of T cells expressing NK-cell markers. TCRdb re-called the 5' RACE reads and catalogs CDR3 proteins one per entry, DNA excluded. This sample's table reports about half a million distinct CDR3 sequences. Sequenced sample: blood T cells: a sorted CD56 or NKG2C T cell subset, CD4+ or CD8+ T cells, or bulk PBMC T cells (not recorded which). The receptors were gathered from a woman aged 45-65 years in good health. CDR3s include the opening cysteine and the closing phenylalanine or tryptophan.

j_call v_call cdr3_aa
TRBJ2-5 TRBV12-3/TRBV12-4 CASSLAGTKEEAQYF
TRBJ2-1 TRBV3-1 CASSQPGQGRGEQFF
TRBJ2-1 TRBV7-7 CASQETLQPEQFF
TRBJ2-1 TRBV6-5 CASILQGTQFF
TRBJ1-6 TRBV27 CASRSGTGTNSPLHF
TRBJ2-1 TRBV20-1 CSARDASGRLPNEQFF
TRBJ2-5 TRBV12-3/TRBV12-4 CASSYTQPGLLQETQYF
TRBJ2-3 TRBV28 CASSLGGAITDTQYF
TRBJ2-4 TRBV20-1 CSARVQRPGFGPYQAKNIQYF
TRBJ2-3 TRBV2 CASSRTGVGTQYF
TRBJ2-5 TRBV3-1 CASSPGSQAETQYF
TRBJ2-1 TRBV28 CASGGGTGNEQFF
TRBJ2-7 TRBV6-2/TRBV6-3 CASRVLATSSYEQYF
TRBJ2-2 TRBV10-2 CASSVGVSGELFF
TRBJ2-3 TRBV11-3 CASRPNTGTTDTQYF
TRBJ1-1 TRBV4-1 CASSQEGQRNTEAFF
TRBJ2-7 TRBV11-2 CASSLDSAGGYEQYF
TRBJ1-1 TRBV25-1 CASSERETWVVAFF
TRBJ2-2 TRBV12-3/TRBV12-4 CASSPVASGELFF
TRBJ2-7 TRBV14 CASSQEFQVGEQYF
TRBJ1-5 TRBV12-3/TRBV12-4 CASTRDGHRGPQHF
TRBJ2-5 TRBV28 CASSPTRTLETQYF
TRBJ1-1 TRBV11-3 CASSLQSQGWNEAFF
TRBJ2-3 TRBV5-6 CASSFGGGPRRDTQYF
TRBJ2-1 TRBV6-2/TRBV6-3 CASTDLREQFF
TRBJ2-2 TRBV11-3 CASSSRGGNAGELFF
TRBJ2-3 TRBV6-5 CASSSQAGTDTQYF
TRBJ1-1 TRBV29-1 CSVVPDLVVTEAFF